A single sample is the source of the 3 T cell receptor beta chains below, sequenced in a study of blood T cell repertoires in COVID-19. The repertoire was sequenced with immunoSEQ multiplex PCR; TCRdb's copy has only in-frame clones and lacks some. In the table there are approximately 330,000 clones, roughly 87% of which are singletons. Sequencing used peripheral blood. These receptors were collected from a man under 40 with COVID-19, enrolled during active disease.

The table lists this clone with a count of one. The CDR3 DNA sequence: TGTGCCAGCAGTTTGGGGGTAGCAGCCCTTTGGGGGGGCACCGGGGAGCTGTTTTTT. It translates to CASSLGVAALWGGTGELFF. The chain links TRBV28 to TRBJ2-2, with 7 bases fitting TRBD2. CDR1 MDHEN and CDR2 SYDVKM come from the germline V gene. V shed 3 bases and J 4 bases; nucleotides not matched to a gene: 17. The CDR3 is made up of 19 amino acids.

The CDR3 DNA follows: TGTGCCAGCAGTTACTCACCGGGAGAGATTAACTATGGCTACACCTTC. Its translation is CASSYSPGEINYGYTF. The rearrangement joins TRBV6-2 or TRBV6-3 to TRBJ1-2, with unresolved D. Germline values: CDR1 MNHEY, CDR2 SVGEGT. Between the trimmed V and J ends, which lost 0 bases and 1 base, there was a span of 12 bases. The CDR3 extends over 16 amino acids.

The chain links TRBV11-2 to TRBJ2-1, with unresolved D. The germline V gene encodes CDR1 SGHAT and CDR2 FQNNGV. The CDR3 totals 13 residues. V gave up 3 bases and J gave up 6 bases, with 9 bases separating them. CDR3 loop: CASSLLVGNEQFF. For the CDR3, the DNA is TGTGCCAGCAGCTTGCTAGTCGGCAATGAGCAGTTCTTC. Filled out from reference TRBV11-2 and TRBJ2-1, the complete variable domain reads EAGVAQSPRYKIIEKRQSVAFWCNPISGHATLYWYQQILGQGPKLLIQFQNNGVVDDSQLPKDRFSAERLKGVDSTLKIQPAKLEDSAVYLCASSLLVGNEQFFGPGTRLTVL.